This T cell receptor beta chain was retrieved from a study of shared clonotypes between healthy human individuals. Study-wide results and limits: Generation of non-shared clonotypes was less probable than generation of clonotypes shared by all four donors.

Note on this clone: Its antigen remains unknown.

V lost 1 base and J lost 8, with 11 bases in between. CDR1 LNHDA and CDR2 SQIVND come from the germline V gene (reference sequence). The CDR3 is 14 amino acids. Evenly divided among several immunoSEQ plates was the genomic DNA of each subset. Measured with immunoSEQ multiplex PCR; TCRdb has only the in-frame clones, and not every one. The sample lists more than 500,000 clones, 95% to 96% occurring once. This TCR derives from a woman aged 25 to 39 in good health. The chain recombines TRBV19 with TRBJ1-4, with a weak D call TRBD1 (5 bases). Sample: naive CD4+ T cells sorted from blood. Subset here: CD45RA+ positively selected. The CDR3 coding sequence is TGTGCCAGTAGTATAGCTCAGGGAACCGAAAAACTGTTTTTT. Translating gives CASSIAQGTEKLFF.